Listed below are T cell receptor beta chains from one sample, sequenced in a study of cytomegalovirus exposure and HLA in healthy donors. Profiled with immunoSEQ multiplex PCR; TCRdb holds only in-frame clones, not every one. The sample records 100,000 to 150,000 clones, 70% to 80% being singletons. Sequenced sample: PBMCs. These receptor sequences come from a man in his forties or fifties in good health and CMV-seropositive. CDR3s include the opening cysteine and the closing phenylalanine or tryptophan. The D gene is left open where the match is weak. For some rows the clone size is stated as once, few or many, or as a class when expanded; others skip it.

CDR3: CASSQGAGELFF; DNA: TGTGCCAGCAGTCAGGGGGCCGGGGAGCTGTTTTTT; size: .; J: TRBJ2-2; D: TRBD1; length: 12; V: TRBV27
CDR3: CASSETWGDKRTQYF; DNA: TGTGCCAGCAGTGAAACCTGGGGGGATAAGAGGACCCAGTACTTC; size: few; J: TRBJ2-5; D: .; length: 15; V: TRBV6-1
CDR3: CASSFSGGTEAFF; DNA: TGTGCCAGCAGTTTCTCAGGGGGCACTGAAGCTTTCTTT; size: .; J: TRBJ1-1; D: TRBD1; length: 13; V: TRBV6-5
CDR3: CASSLSGQANWGYTF; DNA: TGCGCCAGCAGCTTGTCGGGACAGGCCAATTGGGGCTACACCTTC; size: .; J: TRBJ1-2; D: TRBD1; length: 15; V: TRBV5-1
CDR3: CASSKLGRFSYEQYF; DNA: TGTGCCAGCAGCAAATTAGGCAGGTTCTCCTACGAGCAGTACTTC; size: few; J: TRBJ2-7; D: .; length: 15; V: TRBV21-1
CDR3: CATSRARSSNTGELFF; DNA: TGTGCCACCAGCAGAGCCCGCAGTTCGAACACCGGGGAGCTGTTTTTT; size: .; J: TRBJ2-2; D: .; length: 16; V: TRBV15
CDR3: CASSLDRGPYEQYF; DNA: TGTGCCAGTAGTCTCGACAGGGGGCCTTACGAGCAGTACTTC; size: .; J: TRBJ2-7; D: TRBD1; length: 14; V: TRBV19
CDR3: CASGSKGGIWYGYTF; DNA: TGTGCCAGCGGATCAAAAGGGGGCATATGGTATGGCTACACCTTC; size: .; J: TRBJ1-2; D: TRBD1; length: 15; V: TRBV5-8
CDR3: CASSIRGWGIGEQYF; DNA: TGTGCCAGTAGTATCAGGGGTTGGGGAATTGGCGAGCAGTACTTC; size: once; J: TRBJ2-7; D: .; length: 15; V: TRBV19
CDR3: CASSPRTGTANTGELFF; DNA: TGTGCCAGCAGCCCTCGGACGGGGACAGCGAACACCGGGGAGCTGTTTTTT; size: .; J: TRBJ2-2; D: TRBD1; length: 17; V: TRBV7-8
CDR3: CASSDTSGIWNEQFF; DNA: TGTGCCAGCAGTGATACTAGCGGGATATGGAATGAGCAGTTCTTC; size: .; J: TRBJ2-1; D: TRBD2; length: 15; V: TRBV2
CDR3: CASSVRTSGRHDTQYF; DNA: TGTGCCAGCAGCGTCCGGACTAGCGGGAGACATGATACGCAGTATTTT; size: .; J: TRBJ2-3; D: TRBD2; length: 16; V: TRBV5-6
CDR3: CASSPPTGLSGNTIYF; DNA: TGTGCCAGCTCACCCCCGACAGGTCTTTCTGGAAACACCATATATTTT; size: few; J: TRBJ1-3; D: .; length: 16; V: TRBV18
CDR3: CASSSRDRKTYEQYF; DNA: TGTGCCAGCAGCTCCCGGGACAGAAAAACCTACGAGCAGTACTTC; size: .; J: TRBJ2-7; D: TRBD1; length: 15; V: TRBV13
CDR3: CAGSYVGGGYPF; DNA: TGTGCCGGCAGTTACGTGGGCGGAGGCTACCCCTTC; size: .; J: TRBJ1-2; D: .; length: 12; V: TRBV6-5
CDR3: CASSLRSGVAGGMSDTQYF; DNA: TGCGCCAGCAGCCTACGATCAGGGGTAGCGGGGGGGATGTCAGATACGCAGTATTTT; size: .; J: TRBJ2-3; D: TRBD2; length: 19; V: TRBV5-1
CDR3: CASSGDGANYGYTF; DNA: TGTGCCAGCAGTGGCGACGGAGCTAACTATGGCTACACCTTC; size: .; J: TRBJ1-2; D: .; length: 14; V: TRBV6-1
CDR3: CASSPLGGWVQETQYF; DNA: TGTGCCAGCAGCCCACTGGGAGGGTGGGTCCAAGAGACCCAGTACTTC; size: .; J: TRBJ2-5; D: TRBD2; length: 16; V: TRBV4-2
CDR3: CASRLQGESNQPQHF; DNA: TGTGCCAGCAGGCTACAGGGGGAGAGCAATCAGCCCCAGCATTTT; size: .; J: TRBJ1-5; D: TRBD1; length: 15; V: TRBV28